Below are 12 T cell receptor beta chains sequenced from a single sample in a study of blood T cell dynamics during melanoma immunotherapy. Sequencing was performed with immunoSEQ multiplex PCR; in TCRdb, only in-frame clones are kept and a portion is missing. The data show approximately 9,700 clones, approximately 90% seen once. Described time point: pre-treatment baseline. The input for sequencing was blood, taken from a patient treated with checkpoint blockade. The receptors come from a human donor with melanoma.

The chain combines TRBV10-3 with TRBJ1-1; TRBD1 agrees at 7 bases. The ends lost 2 bases at V and 6 bases at J; junction bases unmatched: 9. Germline-derived CDR1 and CDR2 are ENHRY and SYGVKD. The CDR3 loop spans 15 amino acids. The CDR3 nucleotides are TGTGCCATCAGTGAGCCGACAGGGTCGGGAGCTGAAGCTTTCTTT. Its translation: CAISEPTGSGAEAFF.

V gene TRBV7-9 combines with J gene TRBJ2-1; D gene uncertain. With 1 base removed from V and 5 bases from J, the gap between germline ends came to 12 bases. Germline CDR1 is SEHNR and CDR2 is FQNEAQ (reference sequence). The CDR3 has 15 residues. In DNA form, the CDR3 reads TGTGCCAGCAGCTTAGGGCTCGGAGAACACAATGAGCAGTTCTTC. The encoded protein is CASSLGLGEHNEQFF.

The chain employs TRBV7-6 and TRBJ1-2; tentatively, D is TRBD1 (5 bases). Germline V gene lookup returns CDR1 SGHVS and CDR2 FNYEAQ. V was trimmed by 4 bases and J by 3 bases, leaving 15 bases between them. The CDR3 is made up of 15 amino acids. The CDR3 reads CASSSQEGTHYGYTF. The CDR3 DNA follows: TGTGCCAGCAGCTCCCAGGAGGGGACCCACTATGGCTACACCTTC.

The chain has TRBV18 and TRBJ2-2; 8 nucleotides align to TRBD1. V trimming: 5 bases; J trimming: 5 bases; junction bases outside the gene matches: 7. In germline, CDR1 is KGHSH, CDR2 LQKENI. This CDR3 has 15 residues. CDR3 residues: CASSKTGDPTGELFF. The DNA for the CDR3 is TGTGCCAGCTCAAAGACAGGGGACCCAACCGGGGAGCTGTTTTTT.

V is TRBV29-1 and J is TRBJ1-5; a weak D match, TRBD1 (6 bases). Germline assignment: CDR1 SQVTM and CDR2 ANQGSEA. This CDR3 is built from 12 residues. Trimming stripped 6 bases from V and 3 bases from J, with 9 bases between. The CDR3 sequence is CSVGGPNQPQHF. CDR3 in DNA: TGCAGCGTCGGGGGCCCCAATCAGCCCCAGCATTTT.

The gene calls are TRBV7-9 and TRBJ2-2; 10 bases line up with TRBD1. The CDR3 length is 16 residues. V shed 5 bases and J 5 bases; nucleotides not matched to a gene: 8. Germline V gene sequence: CDR1 SEHNR, CDR2 FQNEAQ (reference sequence). The CDR3 nucleotides read TGTGCCAGCAGCCATTGGACAGGGGGTGGAACCGGGGAGCTGTTTTTT. It is translated as CASSHWTGGGTGELFF.

The chain employs TRBV5-4 and TRBJ2-3; D tentatively reads TRBD1 or TRBD2 (6 bases each). CDR3 length equals 15 residues. From germline, CDR1 is SGHNT and CDR2 YYREEE (reference sequence). V was shortened by 0 bases and J by 4 bases, with 12 bases between the two germline ends. The chain's CDR3 is CASSLGGAGADTQYF. The CDR3 coding sequence is TGTGCCAGCAGCTTGGGGGGGGCAGGGGCAGATACGCAGTATTTT.

V usage is TRBV29-1 and J usage is TRBJ2-1; no reliable D call. The CDR3 runs 16 residues. Trimming cost V 4 bases and J 6 bases, with 22 bases left between them. Germline V gene lookup returns CDR1 SQVTM and CDR2 ANQGSEA. CDR3 nucleotides: TGCAGCGTTGCTGGCTCCCATTCCCTTCCGGGCAATGAGCAGTTCTTC. It specifies CSVAGSHSLPGNEQFF.

This chain connects TRBV5-4 to TRBJ2-3; unclear D gene. V lost 1 base to trimming and J lost 4 bases, with 10 bases between them. CDR3 length equals 14 residues. The germline V gene has CDR1 SGHNT and CDR2 YYREEE (reference sequence). In DNA form, the CDR3 reads TGTGCCAGCAGCTTGTACGCCCTTCCAGATACGCAGTATTTT. It codes for CASSLYALPDTQYF.

The J gene is TRBJ2-7, the V gene TRBV29-1; D is ambiguous. The CDR3 has 11 amino acids. Germline lookup yields CDR1 SQVTM and CDR2 ANQGSEA. The V end lost 1 base, the J end lost 3 bases, and 4 bases lay between the germline ends. CDR3 in amino acids: CSVEGSYEQYF. The CDR3 region has the DNA TGCAGCGTTGAAGGCAGCTACGAGCAGTACTTC.

CDR3 region: CASSPHTDYEQYF. The CDR3 nucleotides read TGTGCCAGCAGCCCCCACACAGACTACGAGCAGTACTTC. This sequence joins TRBV7-2 and TRBJ2-7; no clear D gene. From germline, CDR1 is SGHTA and CDR2 FQGNSA. Trimming removed 5 bases at V and 3 bases at J, with 11 bases between. The CDR3 is 13 residues long. Complete variable domain (other parts from reference TRBV7-2 and TRBJ2-7): GAGVSQSPSNKVTEKGKDVELRCDPISGHTALYWYRQSLGQGLEFLIYFQGNSAPDKSGLPSDRFSAERTGGSVSTLTIQRTQQEDSAVYLCASSPHTDYEQYFGPGTRLTVT.

This chain uses TRBV7-8 with TRBJ2-1, with 9 bases that match TRBD1. Trimming took 3 bases from V and 9 from J; bases not matched to a gene: 6. Germline loops: CDR1 SGHVS, CDR2 FQNEAQ. The CDR3 runs to 14 residues. The CDR3 coding sequence is TGTGCCAGCAGCTTTGGACAGGGGAGGGGTGAGCAGTTCTTC. It yields the protein CASSFGQGRGEQFF.